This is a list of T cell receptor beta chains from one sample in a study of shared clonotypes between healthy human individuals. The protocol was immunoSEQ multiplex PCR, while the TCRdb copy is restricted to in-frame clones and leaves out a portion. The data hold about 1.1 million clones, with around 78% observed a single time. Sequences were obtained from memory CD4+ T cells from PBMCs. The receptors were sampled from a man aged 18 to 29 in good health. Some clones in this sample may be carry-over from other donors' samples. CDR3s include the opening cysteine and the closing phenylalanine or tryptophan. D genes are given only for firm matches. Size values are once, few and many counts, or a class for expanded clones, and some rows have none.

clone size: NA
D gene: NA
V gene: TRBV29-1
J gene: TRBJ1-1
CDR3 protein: CSVGDVAEAFF
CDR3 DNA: TGCAGCGTTGGTGACGTGGCTGAAGCTTTCTTT

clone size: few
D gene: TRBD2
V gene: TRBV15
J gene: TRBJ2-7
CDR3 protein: CATSRGTSGSGEQYF
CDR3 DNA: TGTGCCACCAGCCGCGGGACTAGTGGTTCGGGCGAGCAGTACTTC

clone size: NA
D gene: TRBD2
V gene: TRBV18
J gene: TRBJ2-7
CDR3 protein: CASSPPIASGYEQYF
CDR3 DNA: TGTGCCAGCTCACCCCCCATCGCTAGCGGCTACGAGCAGTACTTC

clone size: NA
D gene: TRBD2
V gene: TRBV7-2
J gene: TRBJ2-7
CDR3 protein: CASSLGSGRPAYEQYF
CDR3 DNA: TGTGCCAGCAGCTTAGGTAGCGGGAGGCCCGCCTACGAGCAGTACTTC

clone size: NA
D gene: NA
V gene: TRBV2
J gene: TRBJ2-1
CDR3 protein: CASERGSYNEQFF
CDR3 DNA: TGTGCCAGCGAACGGGGGTCCTACAATGAGCAGTTCTTC

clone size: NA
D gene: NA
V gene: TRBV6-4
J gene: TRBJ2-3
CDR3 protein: CASSDGNGTEQTDTQYF
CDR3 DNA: TGTGCCAGCAGTGACGGAAATGGGACGGAACAGACAGATACGCAGTATTTT

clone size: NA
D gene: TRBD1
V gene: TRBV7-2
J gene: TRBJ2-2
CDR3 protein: CASTTGQGRNTGELFF
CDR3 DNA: TGTGCCAGCACCACGGGACAGGGGAGAAACACCGGGGAGCTGTTTTTT

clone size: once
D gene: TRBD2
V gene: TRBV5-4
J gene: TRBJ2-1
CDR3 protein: CASTPAGGYNEQFF
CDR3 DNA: TGTGCCAGCACCCCAGCGGGAGGCTACAATGAGCAGTTCTTC

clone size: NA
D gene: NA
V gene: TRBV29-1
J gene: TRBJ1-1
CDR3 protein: CSVHRQANTEAFF
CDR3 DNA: TGCAGCGTTCATAGACAGGCGAACACTGAAGCTTTCTTT

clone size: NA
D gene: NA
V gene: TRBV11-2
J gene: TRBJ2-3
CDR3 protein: CASSLLAGLFAQYF
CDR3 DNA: TGTGCCAGCAGCTTACTCGCAGGGCTCTTTGCGCAGTATTTT

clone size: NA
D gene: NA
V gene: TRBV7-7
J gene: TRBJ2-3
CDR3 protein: CASSFSSAWSTDTQYF
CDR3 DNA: TGTGCCAGCAGCTTTTCCTCAGCCTGGAGCACAGATACGCAGTATTTT

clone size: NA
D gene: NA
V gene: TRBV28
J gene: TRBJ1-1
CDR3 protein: CASSLGGAVNTEAFF
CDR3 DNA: TGTGCCAGCAGTTTAGGGGGGGCCGTGAACACTGAAGCTTTCTTT

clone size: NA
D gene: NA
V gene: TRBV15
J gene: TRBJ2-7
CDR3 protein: CATSRDPSGSYEQYF
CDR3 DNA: TGTGCCACCAGCAGAGATCCGTCCGGATCCTACGAGCAGTACTTC

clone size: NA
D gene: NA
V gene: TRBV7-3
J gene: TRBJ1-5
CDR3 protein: CASSASRNQPQHF
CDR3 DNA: TGTGCCAGCAGCGCGAGTCGGAATCAGCCCCAGCATTTT

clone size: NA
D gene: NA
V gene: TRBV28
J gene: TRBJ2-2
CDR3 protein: CASTLNGELFF
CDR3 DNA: TGTGCCAGCACTTTGAACGGGGAGCTGTTTTTT

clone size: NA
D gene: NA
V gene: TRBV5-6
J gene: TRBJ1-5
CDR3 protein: CASSLVSQPQHF
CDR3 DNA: TGTGCCAGCAGTTTAGTCTCACAGCCCCAGCATTTT

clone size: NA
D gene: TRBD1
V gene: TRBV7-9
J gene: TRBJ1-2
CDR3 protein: CASSLGQGRGYTF
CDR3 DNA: TGTGCCAGCAGCTTGGGACAGGGGCGCGGCTACACCTTC

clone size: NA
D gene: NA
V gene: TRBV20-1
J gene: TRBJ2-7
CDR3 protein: CSADPGTEQYF
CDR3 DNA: TGCAGTGCGGATCCCGGGACCGAGCAGTACTTC

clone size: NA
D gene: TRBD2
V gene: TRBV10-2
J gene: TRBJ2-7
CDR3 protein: CASSESSGSYTYEQYF
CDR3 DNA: TGCGCCAGCAGTGAGTCTAGCGGGAGTTATACTTACGAGCAGTACTTC

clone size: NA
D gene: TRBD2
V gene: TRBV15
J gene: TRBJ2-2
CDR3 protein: CATSSDSGGDTGELFF
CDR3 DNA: TGTGCCACCAGCAGTGACTCCGGGGGGGACACCGGGGAGCTGTTTTTT

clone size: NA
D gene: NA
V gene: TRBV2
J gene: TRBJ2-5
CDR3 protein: CASSDWAGGETQYF
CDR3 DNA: TGTGCCAGCAGTGATTGGGCAGGAGGAGAGACCCAGTACTTC

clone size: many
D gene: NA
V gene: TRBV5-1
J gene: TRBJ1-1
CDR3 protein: CASSLESRNTEAFF
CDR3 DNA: TGCGCCAGCAGCTTGGAGTCCAGGAACACTGAAGCTTTCTTT

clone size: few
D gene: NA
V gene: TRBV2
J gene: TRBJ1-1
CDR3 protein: CASIVYMNTEAFF
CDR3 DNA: TGTGCCAGCATTGTCTACATGAACACTGAAGCTTTCTTT

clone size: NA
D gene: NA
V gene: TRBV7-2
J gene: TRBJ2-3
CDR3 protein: CASSTGPADTQYF
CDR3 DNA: TGTGCCAGCAGCACCGGCCCAGCAGATACGCAGTATTTT

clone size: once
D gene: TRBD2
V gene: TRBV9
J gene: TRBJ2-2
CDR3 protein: CASSVAGSGSGLTGELFF
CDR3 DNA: TGTGCCAGCAGCGTAGCGGGTAGCGGGAGCGGGTTGACCGGGGAGCTGTTTTTT

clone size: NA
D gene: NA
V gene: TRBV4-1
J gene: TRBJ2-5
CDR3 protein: CASSQLGLQETQYF
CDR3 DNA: TGCGCCAGCAGCCAATTGGGCCTCCAAGAGACCCAGTACTTC

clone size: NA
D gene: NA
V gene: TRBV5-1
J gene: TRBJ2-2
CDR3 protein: CASSNAANTGELFF
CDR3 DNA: TGCGCCAGCAGTAATGCCGCTAACACCGGGGAGCTGTTTTTT

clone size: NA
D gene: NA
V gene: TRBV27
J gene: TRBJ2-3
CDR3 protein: CAGWVLDPPDTQYF
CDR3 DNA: TGTGCCGGTTGGGTACTAGATCCTCCAGATACGCAGTATTTT

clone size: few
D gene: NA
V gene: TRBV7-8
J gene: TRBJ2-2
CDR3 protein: CASSLAPKSSGLATGELFF
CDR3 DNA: TGTGCCAGCAGCTTAGCCCCTAAGAGTAGCGGCCTTGCCACCGGGGAGCTGTTTTTT

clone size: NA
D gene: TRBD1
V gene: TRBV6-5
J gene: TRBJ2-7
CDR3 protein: CASRRDRGNSYEQYF
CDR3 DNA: TGTGCCAGCAGGCGAGACAGGGGGAATTCGTACGAGCAGTACTTC

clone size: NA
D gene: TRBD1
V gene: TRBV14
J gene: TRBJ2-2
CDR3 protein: CASSPDRGRIAGELFF
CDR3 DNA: TGTGCCAGCAGCCCGGACAGGGGGCGGATCGCCGGGGAGCTGTTTTTT

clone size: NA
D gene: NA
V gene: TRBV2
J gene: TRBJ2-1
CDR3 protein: CAQNSYNEQFF
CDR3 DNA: TGTGCCCAGAACAGTTACAATGAGCAGTTCTTC

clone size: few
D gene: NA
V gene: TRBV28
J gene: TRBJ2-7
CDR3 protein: CASTPQRFYEQYF
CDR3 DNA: TGTGCCAGCACCCCCCAGCGGTTCTACGAGCAGTACTTC

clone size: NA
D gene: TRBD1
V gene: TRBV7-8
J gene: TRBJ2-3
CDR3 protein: CASSPTGGRDTQYF
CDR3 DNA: TGTGCCAGCAGCCCGACAGGGGGCAGAGATACGCAGTATTTT

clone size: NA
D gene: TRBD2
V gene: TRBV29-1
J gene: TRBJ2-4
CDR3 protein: CSVKYGTSDPINIQYF
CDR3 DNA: TGCAGCGTTAAATACGGGACTAGCGACCCAATAAACATTCAGTACTTC

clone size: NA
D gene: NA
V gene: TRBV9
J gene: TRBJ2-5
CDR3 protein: CASSVDPTDQETQYF
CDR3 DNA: TGTGCCAGCAGCGTAGACCCCACGGATCAAGAGACCCAGTACTTC

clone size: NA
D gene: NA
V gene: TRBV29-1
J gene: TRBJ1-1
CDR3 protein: CSVEVTALNTEAFF
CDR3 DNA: TGCAGCGTTGAAGTTACGGCTCTGAACACTGAAGCTTTCTTT

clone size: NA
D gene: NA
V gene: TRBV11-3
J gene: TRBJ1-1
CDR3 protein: CASSFTGTPGSEAFF
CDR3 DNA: TGTGCCAGCAGCTTCACCGGGACCCCAGGAAGCGAAGCTTTCTTT

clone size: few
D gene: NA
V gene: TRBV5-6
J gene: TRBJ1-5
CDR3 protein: CASSPAGGSDQPQHF
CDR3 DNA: TGTGCCAGCAGCCCCGCGGGGGGTAGTGATCAGCCCCAGCATTTT

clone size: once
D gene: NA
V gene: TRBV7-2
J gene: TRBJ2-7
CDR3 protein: CASSKASDLPSSYEQYF
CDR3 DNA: TGTGCCAGCAGCAAGGCTTCGGACTTGCCTAGCTCCTACGAGCAGTACTTC

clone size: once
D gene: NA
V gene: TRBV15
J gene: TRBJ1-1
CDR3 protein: CATSSVRATNTEAFF
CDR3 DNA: TGTGCCACCAGCAGTGTCAGGGCTACGAACACTGAAGCTTTCTTT